These 22 T cell receptor beta chains came from one sample sequenced in a study of OX40 agonist ivuxolimab in advanced cancers. The repertoire was sequenced with immunoSEQ multiplex PCR; TCRdb's copy has only in-frame clones and lacks some. Here the sample spans some 69,000 clones, around 90% being singletons. Material: CD4+ or CD8+ T cells sorted from blood, obtained in a trial of the OX40 agonist ivuxolimab. These receptors were collected from an adult with an advanced solid tumor such as melanoma, head and neck, liver or kidney cancer.

The rearrangement links TRBV9 to TRBJ2-3; the match to TRBD2 covers 15 bases. V trimming: 5 bases; J trimming: 7 bases; junction bases outside the gene matches: 14. There are 18 residues in the CDR3. Germline V gene data show CDR1 as SGDLS and CDR2 as YYNGEE. The CDR3 spells CASSADLSGTSGRYTQYF. CDR3 DNA sequence: TGTGCCAGCAGTGCAGACCTGTCCGGGACTAGCGGGAGGTATACGCAGTATTTT.

The chain carries TRBV19 and TRBJ1-2, with D hard to call. Germline lookup yields CDR1 LNHDA and CDR2 SQIVND (reference sequence). The CDR3 length is 16 residues. Deletions cut 0 bases from V and 4 bases from J, with 15 bases between. The CDR3 coding sequence is TGTGCCAGTAGTATAGATAAAAGGGCAGCTTTCTATGGCTACACCTTC. Its protein product is CASSIDKRAAFYGYTF.

The gene calls are TRBV6-4 and TRBJ2-6; possible D gene TRBD1, 5 bases. V dropped 6 bases and J dropped 4 bases, with 13 bases sitting between them. CDR1 MRHNA and CDR2 SNTAGT come from the germline V gene. The CDR3 loop spans 15 amino acids. CDR3 region: CASSPRVTGANVLTF. DNA of the CDR3: TGTGCCAGCAGCCCCAGGGTTACCGGGGCCAACGTCCTGACTTTC.

DNA of the CDR3: TGCAGCGTTTCCCCGAGGGCCCGCTACGAGCAGTACTTC. It yields the protein CSVSPRARYEQYF. The chain carries TRBV29-1 and TRBJ2-7; TRBD2 might be the D (5 bases). Germline CDR1 reads SQVTM; CDR2 reads ANQGSEA. V was pared by 5 bases and J by 3 bases, with 14 bases between. CDR3 length: 13 residues.

The chain joins TRBV29-1 to TRBJ2-5; no reliable D call. Germline V gene sequence: CDR1 SQVTM, CDR2 ANQGSEA. This CDR3 region has 13 residues. Deletions cut 8 bases from V and 1 base from J, with 14 bases between. DNA for the CDR3: TGCAGCTGCCACTTCGGGTTCCAAGAGACCCAGTACTTC. It yields the protein CSCHFGFQETQYF.

The genes are TRBV11-2 and TRBJ1-2; 7 positions agree with TRBD1. CDR1 and CDR2 from the germline V gene are SGHAT and FQNNGV. V gave up 0 bases and J gave up 10 bases; unmatched junction bases: 2. The CDR3 runs to 12 residues. The CDR3 here is CASSLDDRDYTF. CDR3 nucleotides: TGTGCCAGCAGCTTAGATGACAGGGACTACACCTTC.

The chain joins TRBV10-1 to TRBJ2-1; 13 bases line up with TRBD2. The CDR3 is made up of 17 amino acids. V dropped 10 bases and J dropped 5; count of bases not matched to a gene: 14. Germline values: CDR1 WNHNN, CDR2 SYGVQD (reference sequence). CDR3 sequence: CATIITSGRAYDNEQFF. For the CDR3, the DNA is TGCGCCACGATCATTACTAGCGGGAGGGCCTATGACAATGAGCAGTTCTTC.

This clone was found once. The chain employs TRBV10-2 and TRBJ2-7, with 10 nucleotides matching TRBD2. Trimming took 3 bases from V and 5 from J; bases not matched to a gene: 4. CDR1 is WSHSY, CDR2 SAAADI, per germline. The CDR3 runs 14 residues. In DNA form, the CDR3 reads TGCGCCAGCAGTGAACTAGCGGGAATGGACGAGCAGTACTTC. Amino acid sequence: CASSELAGMDEQYF.

The gene calls are TRBV5-1 and TRBJ2-5; 8 bases agree with TRBD2. The CDR3 length is 15 residues. V dropped 5 bases and J dropped 2; count of bases not matched to a gene: 8. Germline V CDR1 and CDR2: SGHRS, YFSETQ. As DNA, the CDR3 is TGCGCCAGCAGGCGGGGGGACCTCCGTCAAGAGACCCAGTACTTC. This gives the protein CASRRGDLRQETQYF.

The CDR3 sequence: CASSLGQGGEETQYF. In DNA, the CDR3 is TGCGCCAGCAGCCTGGGACAGGGCGGGGAAGAGACCCAGTACTTC. V and J are TRBV5-1 and TRBJ2-5; TRBD1 agrees at 9 bases. The V gene end was trimmed by 4 bases and the J gene end by 3 bases; junction bases not matched to a gene: 7. This CDR3 has 15 residues. Germline lookup yields CDR1 SGHRS and CDR2 YFSETQ.

DNA of the CDR3: TGTGCCAGCAGTTACTCGTTTAGGGGAAACTACGAGCAGTACTTC. Protein product: CASSYSFRGNYEQYF. The chain joins TRBV6-5 to TRBJ2-7; maybe TRBD1 (5 bases). Deletions cut 0 bases from V and 3 bases from J, with 12 bases between. The CDR3 length is 15 residues. In germline, CDR1 is MNHEY, CDR2 SVGAGI.

The CDR3 DNA follows: TGTGCCAGCAGCGATTCAGGAAGTGAAAAACTGTTTTTT. As protein: CASSDSGSEKLFF. The gene calls are TRBV7-9 and TRBJ1-4; no clear D gene. V shed 5 bases and J shed 7 bases, with 11 bases lying between them. Looked up from germline, CDR1 is SEHNR and CDR2 is FQNEAQ (reference sequence). This CDR3 contains 13 residues.

This clone was found a few times. At the DNA level, this CDR3 is encoded by other sequences in the same sample as well. The chain couples TRBV9 to TRBJ1-1; D uncertain. The length of the CDR3 is 13 residues. V was pared by 2 bases and J by 4 bases, with 9 bases between. Germline CDR1 is SGDLS and CDR2 is YYNGEE. DNA for the CDR3: TGTGCCAGCAGCGTGGGCGATGGCACTGAAGCTTTCTTT. It yields the protein CASSVGDGTEAFF.

The sample holds one count of this clone. The chain combines TRBV28 with TRBJ1-6; 12 positions agree with TRBD1. V trimming: 5 bases; J trimming: 10 bases; junction bases outside the gene matches: 9. The CDR3 spans 16 residues. The germline V gene encodes CDR1 MDHEN and CDR2 SYDVKM. The CDR3 region has the DNA TGTGCCAGCAGTACCACGGGACAGGGGGCATCCTCACCCCTCCACTTT. Amino acids: CASSTTGQGASSPLHF.

The rearrangement joins TRBV9 to TRBJ1-4, with D tentatively TRBD1 (5 bases). Germline V gene data show CDR1 as SGDLS and CDR2 as YYNGEE. The length of the CDR3 is 15 residues. The V end was cut by 5 bases, the J end by 8 bases, with 19 bases between. Here the CDR3 reads CASSAYGGSREKLFF. The CDR3 bases are TGTGCCAGCAGTGCCTACGGGGGATCGAGGGAAAAACTGTTTTTT.

The chain links TRBV14 to TRBJ2-1; D remains unclear. In germline, CDR1 is SGHDN, CDR2 FVKESK. With 5 bases removed from V and 7 bases from J, the gap between germline ends came to 3 bases. The CDR3 contains 10 residues. The CDR3 bases are TGTGCCAGCAGCGGGAATGAGCAGTTCTTC. It specifies CASSGNEQFF.

CDR3 DNA sequence: TGCGCCAGCAGCTTCGGACAGGGGCAGGGAGAGACCCAGTACTTC. Its translation: CASSFGQGQGETQYF. V gene TRBV5-1 combines with J gene TRBJ2-5, with TRBD1 identical over 9 bases. The V gene end was trimmed by 2 bases and the J gene end by 4 bases; junction bases not matched to a gene: 6. This CDR3 spans 15 amino acids. Germline lookup yields CDR1 SGHRS and CDR2 YFSETQ.

This chain connects TRBV27 to TRBJ2-5; D could derive from TRBD1 or TRBD2 (6 bases each). Near its end, the DNA agrees better with TRBJ2-7, so the J call may be wrong. The CDR3 totals 16 residues. Germline loops: CDR1 MNHEY, CDR2 SMNVEV (reference sequence). The CDR3 sequence: CASLYLGGISGYEQYF. As DNA, the CDR3 is TGTGCCAGCCTATACCTAGGGGGGATAAGTGGTTACGAGCAGTACTTC.

The chain couples TRBV11-2 to TRBJ2-5; D unclear. The germline V and J ends were trimmed by 2 bases and 0 bases, with 4 bases remaining between them. The CDR3 spans 13 residues. Per the germline V gene, CDR1 is SGHAT and CDR2 is FQNNGV. The CDR3 spells CASSLSHQETQYF. In DNA form, the CDR3 reads TGTGCCAGCAGCTTATCCCACCAAGAGACCCAGTACTTC.

V and J are TRBV5-4 and TRBJ2-4; D perhaps matches TRBD2 (6 bases). CDR3 length: 15 amino acids. The germline CDR1 and CDR2 sequences are SGHNT and YYREEE (reference sequence). V lost 4 bases to trimming and J lost 3 bases, with 14 bases between them. CDR3 sequence reads: CASSDARAGKNIQYF. The CDR3 DNA follows: TGTGCCAGCAGCGACGCACGAGCGGGCAAAAACATTCAGTACTTC.

V is TRBV5-1 and J is TRBJ2-3, with 7 bases matching TRBD2. The germline V gene has CDR1 SGHRS and CDR2 YFSETQ. V shed 5 bases, J shed 0 bases, and the junction held 3 bases outside the gene matches. The CDR3 is 14 residues long. The CDR3 loop reads CASRPGLSTDTQYF. CDR3 bases: TGCGCCAGCAGACCGGGACTAAGCACAGATACGCAGTATTTT. Together with reference TRBV5-1 and TRBJ2-3, the CDR3 gives the full variable domain: KAGVTQTPRYLIKTRGQQVTLSCSPISGHRSVSWYQQTPGQGLQFLFEYFSETQRNKGNFPGRFSGRQFSNSRSEMNVSTLELGDSALYLCASRPGLSTDTQYFGPGTRLTVL.

The chain links TRBV29-1 to TRBJ1-1; the D is unclear. From germline, CDR1 is SQVTM and CDR2 ANQGSEA. V gave up 0 bases and J gave up 9 bases, with 20 bases separating them. This CDR3 has 15 residues. The CDR3 coding sequence is TGCAGCGTTGAAGATCTTTTGGCGAACACGTTCAAAGCTTTCTTT. The encoded protein is CSVEDLLANTFKAFF.